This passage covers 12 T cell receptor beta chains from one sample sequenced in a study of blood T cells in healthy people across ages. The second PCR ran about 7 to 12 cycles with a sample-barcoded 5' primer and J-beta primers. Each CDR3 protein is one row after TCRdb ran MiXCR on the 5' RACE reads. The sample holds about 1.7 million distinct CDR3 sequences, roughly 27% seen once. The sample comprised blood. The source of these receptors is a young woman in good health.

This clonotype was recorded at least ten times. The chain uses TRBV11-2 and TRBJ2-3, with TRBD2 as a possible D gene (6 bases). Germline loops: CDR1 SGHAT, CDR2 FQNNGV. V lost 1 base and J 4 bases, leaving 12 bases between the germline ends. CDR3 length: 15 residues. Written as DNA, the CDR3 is TGTGCCAGCAGCTTAGTTGCGGGGTTCGCAGATACGCAGTATTTT. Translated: CASSLVAGFADTQYF. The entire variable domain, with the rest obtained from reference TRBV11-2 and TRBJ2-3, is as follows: EAGVAQSPRYKIIEKRQSVAFWCNPISGHATLYWYQQILGQGPKLLIQFQNNGVVDDSQLPKDRFSAERLKGVDSTLKIQPAKLEDSAVYLCASSLVAGFADTQYFGPGTRLTVL.

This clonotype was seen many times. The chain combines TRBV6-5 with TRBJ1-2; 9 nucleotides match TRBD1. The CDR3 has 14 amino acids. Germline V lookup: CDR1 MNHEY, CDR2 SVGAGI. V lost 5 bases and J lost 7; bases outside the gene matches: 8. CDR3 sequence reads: CASSPRTGVGGYTF. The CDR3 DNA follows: TGTGCCAGCAGTCCTCGGACAGGGGTTGGTGGCTACACCTTC.

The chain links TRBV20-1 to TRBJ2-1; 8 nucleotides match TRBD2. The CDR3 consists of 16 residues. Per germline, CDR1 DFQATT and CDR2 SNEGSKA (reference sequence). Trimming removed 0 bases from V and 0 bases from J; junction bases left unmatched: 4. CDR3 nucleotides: TGCAGTGCTAGAGAATTAGCGGGGCCCTCCTACAATGAGCAGTTCTTC. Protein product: CSARELAGPSYNEQFF.

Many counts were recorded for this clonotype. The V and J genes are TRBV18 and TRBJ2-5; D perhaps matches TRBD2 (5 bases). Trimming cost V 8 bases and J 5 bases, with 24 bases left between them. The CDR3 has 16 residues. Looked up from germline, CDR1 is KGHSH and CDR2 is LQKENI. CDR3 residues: CASQKPGSNRGETQYF. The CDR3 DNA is TGTGCCAGCCAAAAGCCGGGGTCAAACCGAGGCGAGACCCAGTACTTC.

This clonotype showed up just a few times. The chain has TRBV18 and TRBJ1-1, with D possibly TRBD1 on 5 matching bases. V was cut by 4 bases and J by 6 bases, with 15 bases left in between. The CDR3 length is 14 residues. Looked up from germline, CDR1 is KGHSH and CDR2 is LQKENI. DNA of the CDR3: TGTGCCAGCTCACGGGCGGGTTGGGGCGCTGAAGCTTTCTTT. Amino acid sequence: CASSRAGWGAEAFF. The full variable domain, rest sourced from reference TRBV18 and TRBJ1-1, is NAGVMQNPRHLVRRRGQEARLRCSPMKGHSHVYWYRQLPEEGLKFMVYLQKENIIDESGMPKERFSAEFPKEGPSILRIQQVVRGDSAAYFCASSRAGWGAEAFFGQGTRLTVV.

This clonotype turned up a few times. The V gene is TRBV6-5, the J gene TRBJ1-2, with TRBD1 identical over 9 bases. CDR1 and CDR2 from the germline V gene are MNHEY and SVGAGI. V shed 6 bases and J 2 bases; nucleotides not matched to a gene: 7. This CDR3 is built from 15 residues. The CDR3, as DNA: TGTGCCAGCAGCCGGACAGGGGCAATGAACTATGGCTACACCTTC. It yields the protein CASSRTGAMNYGYTF.

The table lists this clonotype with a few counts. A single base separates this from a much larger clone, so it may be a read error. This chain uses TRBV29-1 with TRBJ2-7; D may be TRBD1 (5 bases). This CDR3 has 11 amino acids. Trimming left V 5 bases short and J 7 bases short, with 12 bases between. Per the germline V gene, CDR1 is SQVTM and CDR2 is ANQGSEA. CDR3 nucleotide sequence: TGCAGCGTTCAGGGCGTGGGGGAGCAGTACTTC. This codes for CSVQGVGEQYF.

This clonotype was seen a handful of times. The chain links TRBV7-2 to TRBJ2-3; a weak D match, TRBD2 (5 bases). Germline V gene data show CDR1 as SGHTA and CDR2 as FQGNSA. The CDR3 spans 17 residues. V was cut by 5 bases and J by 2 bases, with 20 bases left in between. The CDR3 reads CASSPRTGSGDTDTQYF. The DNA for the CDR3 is TGTGCCAGCAGCCCAAGGACTGGCAGCGGAGACACAGATACGCAGTATTTT.

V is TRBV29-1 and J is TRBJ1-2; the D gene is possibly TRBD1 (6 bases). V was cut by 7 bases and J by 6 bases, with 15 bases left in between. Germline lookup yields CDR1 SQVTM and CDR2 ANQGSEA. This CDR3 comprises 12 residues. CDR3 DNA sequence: TGCAGCGCACAGGGAGTAGAGCATGGCTACACCTTC. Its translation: CSAQGVEHGYTF.

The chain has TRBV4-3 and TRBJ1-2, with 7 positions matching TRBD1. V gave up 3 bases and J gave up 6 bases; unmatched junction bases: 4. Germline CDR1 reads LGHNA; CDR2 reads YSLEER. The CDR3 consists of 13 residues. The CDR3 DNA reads TGCGCCAGCAGCCACTCGACAGGGAATGGCTACACCTTC. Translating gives CASSHSTGNGYTF.

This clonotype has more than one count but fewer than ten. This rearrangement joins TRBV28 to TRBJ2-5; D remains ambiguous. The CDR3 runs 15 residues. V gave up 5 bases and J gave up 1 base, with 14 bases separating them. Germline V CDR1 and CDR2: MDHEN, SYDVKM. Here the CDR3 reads CASSPTPSSQETQYF. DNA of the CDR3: TGTGCCAGCAGTCCAACCCCCAGCTCCCAAGAGACCCAGTACTTC.

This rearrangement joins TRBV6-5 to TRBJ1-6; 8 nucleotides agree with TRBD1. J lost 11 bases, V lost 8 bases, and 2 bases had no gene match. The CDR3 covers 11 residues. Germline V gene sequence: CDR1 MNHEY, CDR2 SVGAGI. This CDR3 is CASGTGAPLHF. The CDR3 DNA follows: TGTGCCAGCGGGACAGGCGCACCCCTCCACTTT.